These T cell receptor beta chains were read from a single sample in a study of CD8 T cells in Susac syndrome. One entry per CDR3 protein, called by TCRdb with MiXCR from the immunoSEQ multiplex PCR reads. The sample has about 83,000 distinct CDR3 sequences; approximately 96% are singletons. The sample was CD8+ T cells from PBMCs. These receptors all come from a human donor with Susac syndrome. Each CDR3 is given with its conserved first and last residue. Fields, in order: clone size, D gene, V gene, J gene, CDR3 protein, CDR3 DNA. The D gene is left open where the match is weak. Only some rows state a clone size, as once, few, many or a class for expanded clones.

.	.	TRBV13	TRBJ1-1	CASSLGLVYTEAFF	TGTGCCAGCAGCTTAGGCCTGGTGTACACTGAAGCTTTCTTT
.	TRBD2	TRBV9	TRBJ2-1	CASSVDLRSGSYNEQFF	TGTGCCAGCAGCGTAGACCTAAGGAGCGGGAGCTACAATGAGCAGTTCTTC
.	TRBD2	TRBV5-1	TRBJ2-4	CASSMLAGLAKNIQYF	TGCGCCAGCAGCATGCTAGCGGGGCTAGCCAAAAACATTCAGTACTTC
.	TRBD2	TRBV12-3/TRBV12-4	TRBJ2-1	CASRIAGGVDEQFF	TGTGCCAGCAGGATAGCGGGAGGTGTTGATGAGCAGTTCTTC
once	TRBD1	TRBV12-5	TRBJ2-1	CASGEGALDNEQFF	TGTGCTAGTGGAGAGGGGGCGCTTGACAATGAGCAGTTCTTC
.	.	TRBV6-2/TRBV6-3	TRBJ2-7	CASSYMNEQYF	TGTGCCAGCAGTTACATGAACGAGCAGTACTTC
.	TRBD2	TRBV12-3/TRBV12-4	TRBJ2-1	CASEGLAAYNEQFF	TGTGCCAGCGAAGGACTAGCGGCCTACAATGAGCAGTTCTTC
.	.	TRBV29-1	TRBJ2-1	CSVEPHYNEQFF	TGCAGCGTTGAGCCCCATTACAATGAGCAGTTCTTC
.	TRBD2	TRBV20-1	TRBJ2-5	CSASRSGLAETQYF	TGCAGTGCTAGTCGTAGCGGGCTTGCAGAGACCCAGTACTTC
.	.	TRBV10-3	TRBJ1-2	CAISEFLPTDRRYGYTF	TGTGCCATCAGTGAGTTTCTCCCTACCGACAGGCGCTATGGCTACACCTTC
.	.	TRBV9	TRBJ2-5	CASSVASGAVETQYF	TGTGCCAGCAGCGTCGCGTCGGGGGCTGTGGAGACCCAGTACTTC
.	.	TRBV20-1	TRBJ1-2	CSASFRQDNYGYTF	TGCAGTGCTAGTTTTCGACAGGATAACTATGGCTACACCTTC
.	TRBD2	TRBV13	TRBJ2-1	CASSSRGRGVNEQFF	TGTGCCAGCAGCTCGCGCGGCCGGGGGGTGAATGAGCAGTTCTTC
.	.	TRBV29-1	TRBJ1-2	CSVDTAGRSGGYTF	TGCAGCGTTGACACAGCAGGGAGGTCGGGTGGCTACACCTTC
.	.	TRBV25-1	TRBJ1-2	CASGGGRGYTF	TGTGCCAGCGGGGGGGGACGCGGCTACACCTTC
.	TRBD1	TRBV28	TRBJ2-3	CASSFRAGGHTDTQYF	TGTGCCAGCAGTTTTAGGGCAGGGGGACACACAGATACGCAGTATTTT
.	TRBD1	TRBV25-1	TRBJ2-7	CASSELGQGTYEQYF	TGTGCCAGCAGTGAATTGGGACAGGGGACCTACGAGCAGTACTTC
.	.	TRBV4-1	TRBJ2-1	CASSQDYFEGEQFF	TGCGCCAGCAGCCAAGATTACTTTGAGGGTGAGCAGTTCTTC
.	.	TRBV13	TRBJ2-7	CASSLGLRDRQSYEQYF	TGTGCCAGCAGCTTAGGCCTTAGAGACAGGCAATCCTACGAGCAGTACTTC
.	.	TRBV9	TRBJ2-6	CASSVDLGGAGANVLTF	TGTGCCAGCAGCGTAGATTTGGGCGGGGCCGGGGCCAACGTCCTGACTTTC
once	TRBD1	TRBV7-9	TRBJ2-7	CASSENRDSPYEQYF	TGTGCCAGCAGCGAGAACCGGGACAGTCCCTACGAGCAGTACTTC
.	.	TRBV28	TRBJ2-5	CASSSTVAIETQYF	TGTGCCAGCAGTTCGACAGTTGCGATAGAGACCCAGTACTTC
.	.	TRBV4-1	TRBJ1-1	CASSHPGTEAFF	TGCGCCAGCAGCCATCCGGGCACTGAAGCTTTCTTT
.	.	TRBV4-2	TRBJ2-1	CASTVGDIYNEQFF	TGTGCCAGCACCGTCGGGGACATCTACAATGAGCAGTTCTTC
.	.	TRBV3-1	TRBJ2-5	CASRTDPQETQYF	TGTGCCAGCAGAACCGACCCCCAAGAGACCCAGTACTTC
.	.	TRBV7-8	TRBJ2-4	CASSLARPGLAKNIQYF	TGTGCCAGCAGCTTAGCGAGACCGGGGCTGGCCAAAAACATTCAGTACTTC
.	TRBD2	TRBV20-1	TRBJ2-1	CSARKLAGGGEQFF	TGCAGTGCTAGGAAACTAGCGGGAGGGGGTGAGCAGTTCTTC
once	.	TRBV6-2/TRBV6-3	TRBJ1-1	CASSYSAGLVEAFF	TGTGCCAGCAGTTACTCGGCAGGGTTAGTCGAAGCTTTCTTT
.	.	TRBV9	TRBJ1-1	CASSVDSINTEAFF	TGTGCCAGCAGCGTTGACAGCATTAACACTGAAGCTTTCTTT
once	TRBD2	TRBV29-1	TRBJ2-3	CSVDGLAGEGDTQYF	TGCAGCGTTGACGGTCTAGCGGGAGAAGGAGATACGCAGTATTTT
.	.	TRBV28	TRBJ2-1	CASSWDSSWGNEQFF	TGTGCCAGCAGTTGGGACTCGAGCTGGGGCAATGAGCAGTTCTTC
.	.	TRBV7-9	TRBJ1-5	CASSLGRSEDQPQHF	TGTGCCAGCAGCTTGGGGAGATCGGAGGATCAGCCCCAGCATTTT
.	TRBD2	TRBV7-2	TRBJ2-3	CASSLVLAGGGTDTQYF	TGTGCCAGCAGCTTAGTACTAGCGGGAGGGGGCACAGATACGCAGTATTTT
.	.	TRBV6-1	TRBJ2-1	CASSQNTLSSYNEQFF	TGTGCCAGCAGCCAGAATACACTGAGCTCCTACAATGAGCAGTTCTTC
.	.	TRBV7-2	TRBJ2-5	CASSLDPRRRQETQYF	TGTGCCAGCAGCTTAGACCCTAGGAGGAGGCAAGAGACCCAGTACTTC
.	.	TRBV19	TRBJ1-1	CASSIAGGAGTEAFF	TGTGCCAGTAGTATCGCGGGGGGGGCTGGTACTGAAGCTTTCTTT
.	.	TRBV29-1	TRBJ1-6	CSVVAAGDGKLVSGSPLHF	TGCAGCGTTGTGGCGGCGGGCGACGGAAAACTAGTTTCGGGTTCACCCCTCCACTTT
.	.	TRBV27	TRBJ1-1	CASSLAANTEAFF	TGTGCCAGCAGTTTAGCGGCGAACACTGAAGCTTTCTTT
.	TRBD1	TRBV5-4	TRBJ2-5	CASSFRTGEQETQYF	TGTGCCAGCAGCTTCCGGACAGGGGAGCAAGAGACCCAGTACTTC
once	.	TRBV19	TRBJ1-2	CASSIGRQFSYGYTF	TGTGCCAGTAGTATCGGAAGACAGTTCTCCTATGGCTACACCTTC
once	TRBD2	TRBV13	TRBJ2-1	CASSQRGGFYNEQFF	TGTGCCAGCAGCCAGCGGGGGGGCTTCTACAATGAGCAGTTCTTC